This T cell receptor beta chain was sequenced in a study of molecular identifiers for immune sequencing clone quantification. Overall study context: The replicates split RNA from roughly 20,000 or 100,000 naive CD8 cells five ways and sequenced four.

Overall study findings and caveats: Among under 1.1 million naive cells, spiked Jurkat TCR RNA from a single cell was reportedly detectable.

Concerning this clonotype: The antigen is not known.

Naive CD8 T cells were sorted as CD8+CD4-CCR7+CD45RA+. The CDR3 length is 16 residues. The germline gives CDR1 MNHEY, CDR2 SVGEGT. V lost 4 bases, J lost 8 bases, and 12 bases stayed unmatched. Previously published methods and listed TCR primers were used for the bulk TCR libraries. A single record per CDR3 protein comes from TCRdb applying MiXCR to the PCR reads. The profile shows approximately 670,000 distinct CDR3 sequences, just under 20% of them singletons. The sequenced sample was naive CD8+ T cells from blood, with Jurkat cell RNA spiked in. Subset denoted: FACS-sorted CD8+CD4-CCR7+CD45RA+ naive T cells. This chain links TRBV6-2 or TRBV6-3 with TRBJ2-1; 9 bases are a match to TRBD2. The receptor was isolated from a human donor in good health. Some libraries in this study had Jurkat cell RNA spiked in. The CDR3 DNA reads as TGTGCCAGCAGTTCAATTATAGCGGGAGCTTTCGATGAGCAGTTCTTC. It encodes CASSSIIAGAFDEQFF.